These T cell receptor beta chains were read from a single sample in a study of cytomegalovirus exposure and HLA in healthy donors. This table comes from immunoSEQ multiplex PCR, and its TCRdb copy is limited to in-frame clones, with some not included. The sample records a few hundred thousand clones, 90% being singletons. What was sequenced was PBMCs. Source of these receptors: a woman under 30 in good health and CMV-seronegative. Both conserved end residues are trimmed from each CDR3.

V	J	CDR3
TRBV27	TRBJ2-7	ASSLLGTYEQY
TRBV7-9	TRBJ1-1	ASSLSGAEAF
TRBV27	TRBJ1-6	ASSRGQGAGYSPLH
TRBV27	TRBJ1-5	ATGGYNQPQH
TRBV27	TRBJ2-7	ATRPLAGGTSSYEQY
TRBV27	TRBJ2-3	ASSGGFVTDTQY
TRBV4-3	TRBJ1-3	ASSQAQGTGNTIY
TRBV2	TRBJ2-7	ASSGVESRVSYEQY
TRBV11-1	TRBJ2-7	ASSLGRGFSYEQY
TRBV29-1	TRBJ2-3	SVIHTDTQY
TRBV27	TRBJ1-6	ASSLSRLDRGNSPLH
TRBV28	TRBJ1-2	ASGRDGYT
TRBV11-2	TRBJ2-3	ASAQRATGAGDTQY
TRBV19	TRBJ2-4	ASTLGQIRGNIQY
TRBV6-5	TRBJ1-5	ASSYGETGGPQH
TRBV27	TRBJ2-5	ASSHTTGVGETQY
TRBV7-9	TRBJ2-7	ASSLTGYEQY
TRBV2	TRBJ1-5	ASSQEQPSNQPQH
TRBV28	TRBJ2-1	ASSPRTSGGYEQF
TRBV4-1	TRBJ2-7	ASSPRGLEKSYEQY
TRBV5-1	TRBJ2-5	ASSSGGAGETQY
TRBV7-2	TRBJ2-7	ASSLISYEQY
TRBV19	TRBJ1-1	ASRPGGRGTEAF
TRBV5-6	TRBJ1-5	ASSLFLGAYNPGNQPQH
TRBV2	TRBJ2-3	ASRVTGAILTDTQY
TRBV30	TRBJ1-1	AWSRGVNTEAF
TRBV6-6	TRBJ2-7	ASSTVAGGPLEQY
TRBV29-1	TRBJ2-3	SVVGDSTDTQY
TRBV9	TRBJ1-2	ASSVNSYGYT
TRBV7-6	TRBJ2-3	ASSLVGGKTDTQY
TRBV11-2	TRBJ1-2	ASSMTQGRDGYT
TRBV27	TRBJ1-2	ASSQVRQRVNGYT
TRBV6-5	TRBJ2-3	ASREAASTDTQY
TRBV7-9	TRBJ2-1	ASSLAGTGGFGNEQF
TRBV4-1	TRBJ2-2	ASSLTPGTGITGELF
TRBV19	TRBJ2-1	ASSIEGDSYNEQF
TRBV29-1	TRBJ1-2	SVDRQGGGYT
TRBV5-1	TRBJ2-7	ASSSGWTGGHEQY
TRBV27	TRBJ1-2	ASSLSGALGYGYT
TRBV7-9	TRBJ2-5	ASSLTAQETQY
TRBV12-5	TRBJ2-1	ASGFGPSGGVGDEQF